These 20 T cell receptor beta chains came from one sample sequenced in a study of blood T cell repertoires in COVID-19. Assay used: immunoSEQ multiplex PCR; TCRdb lists only in-frame clones, some missing. The sample records approximately 190,000 clones, roughly 90% being singletons. The sequencing sample was made of peripheral blood. The receptors come from a middle-aged woman who had recovered from COVID-19.

The chain has TRBV30 and TRBJ2-7; perhaps TRBD2 as D (6 bases). From germline, CDR1 is GTSNPN and CDR2 SVGIG (reference sequence). This CDR3 is 12 amino acids long. Trimming took off 1 base at V and 7 bases at J, with 11 bases between the two ends. CDR3 nucleotide sequence: TGTGCCTGGAGTGGGAGGGGACGTGAGCAGTACTTC. As protein: CAWSGRGREQYF. Filled out from reference TRBV30 and TRBJ2-7, the complete variable domain reads SQTIHQWPATLVQPVGSPLSLECTVEGTSNPNLYWYRQAAGRGLQLLFYSVGIGQISSEVPQNLSASRPQDRQFILSSKKLLLSDSGFYLCAWSGRGREQYFGPGTRLTVT.

The V and J genes are TRBV28 and TRBJ1-2; 9 nucleotides match TRBD1. This CDR3 comprises 14 residues. Germline CDR1 and CDR2: MDHEN and SYDVKM. The V and J ends lost 9 bases and 2 bases, in that order; junction bases with no gene match: 7. CDR3: CASTIQGANYGYTF. The DNA for the CDR3 is TGTGCCAGTACAATACAGGGGGCGAACTATGGCTACACCTTC.

V and J are TRBV3-1 (or the pseudogene TRBV3-2) and TRBJ2-1; 9 bases are shared with TRBD1. Germline-derived CDR1 and CDR2 are LGHDT and YNNKEL (reference sequence). J lost 5 bases, V lost 3 bases, and 8 bases had no gene match. The CDR3 totals 16 residues. The CDR3 DNA sequence: TGTGCCAGCAGCCACACCTGGCGACAGGGGGACAATGAGCAGTTCTTC. Encoded protein: CASSHTWRQGDNEQFF.

The chain couples TRBV6-2 or TRBV6-3 to TRBJ1-1; 7 nucleotides line up with TRBD1. This CDR3 has 13 amino acids. Per the germline V gene, CDR1 is MNHEY and CDR2 is SVGEGT. The J segment lost 11 bases and the V segment lost 2 bases, leaving 8 bases of the junction unmatched. This CDR3 reads CASSYGDRVRAFF. CDR3 sequence (DNA): TGTGCCAGCAGTTACGGTGACAGGGTTCGGGCTTTCTTT.

The rearrangement joins TRBV3-1 (or the pseudogene TRBV3-2) to TRBJ2-5; 8 bases line up with TRBD1. CDR1 is LGHDT and CDR2 is YNNKEL in the germline V gene (reference sequence). CDR3 length: 14 residues. Trimming at V came to 3 bases and at J to 4 bases, leaving 4 bases not matched to a gene. CDR3 residues: CASSQQGAVETQYF. DNA of the CDR3: TGTGCCAGCAGCCAGCAGGGGGCGGTAGAGACCCAGTACTTC.

CDR3 region: CASSPLAGGSDEQFF. In DNA form, the CDR3 reads TGTGCCAGCAGTCCTCTAGCGGGAGGGTCGGATGAGCAGTTCTTC. The rearrangement joins TRBV27 to TRBJ2-1; TRBD2 aligns across 12 bases. Germline V gene lookup returns CDR1 MNHEY and CDR2 SMNVEV (reference sequence). This CDR3 region has 15 residues. With 5 bases clipped from V and 8 bases from J, the junction kept 7 bases outside the gene matches.

This sequence joins TRBV10-3 and TRBJ2-7; D is perhaps TRBD2 (6 bases). The CDR3 spans 16 residues. Looked up from germline, CDR1 is ENHRY and CDR2 is SYGVKD. V dropped 3 bases and J dropped 0 bases, with 15 bases sitting between them. The CDR3 DNA follows: TGTGCCATCAGTGACCAGACTCGGGGAGGCTCCTACGAGCAGTACTTC. It translates to CAISDQTRGGSYEQYF.

The chain combines TRBV7-2 with TRBJ1-5; D possibly corresponds to TRBD1 (6 bases). V shed 5 bases and J shed 6 bases, with 11 bases lying between them. Germline V CDR1 and CDR2: SGHTA, FQGNSA. CDR3 length: 13 residues. CDR3 sequence (DNA): TGTGCCAGCAGCCCAGGGGTTGGTCAGCCCCAGCATTTT. Protein product: CASSPGVGQPQHF. Based on the CDR3 plus reference TRBV7-2 and TRBJ1-5, the full variable domain is GAGVSQSPSNKVTEKGKDVELRCDPISGHTALYWYRQSLGQGLEFLIYFQGNSAPDKSGLPSDRFSAERTGGSVSTLTIQRTQQEDSAVYLCASSPGVGQPQHFGDGTRLSIL.

The J gene is TRBJ2-3, the V gene TRBV27; the match to TRBD2 covers 7 bases. The CDR3 runs to 17 residues. Germline V gene sequence: CDR1 MNHEY, CDR2 SMNVEV (reference sequence). V was clipped by 3 bases and J by 6 bases; unmatched bases: 15. This CDR3 is CASSFLGVSGTGDTQYF. CDR3 bases: TGTGCCAGCAGTTTTCTGGGCGTGAGCGGGACCGGGGATACGCAGTATTTT.

The chain links TRBV2 to TRBJ1-4, with D hard to call. CDR3 length equals 15 residues. Germline assignment: CDR1 SNHLY and CDR2 FYNNEI. Trimming pared 3 bases from V and 6 bases from J, leaving 14 bases between. CDR3 sequence: CASSEAGRRDEKLFF. The CDR3 bases are TGTGCCAGCAGTGAGGCGGGTCGAAGGGATGAAAAACTGTTTTTT.

This chain uses TRBV12-3 or TRBV12-4 with TRBJ1-2; D is ambiguous. This CDR3 is 12 amino acids long. V lost 4 bases and J 4 bases, leaving 7 bases between the germline ends. CDR3 sequence reads: CASSSRSYGYTF. In DNA, the CDR3 is TGTGCCAGCAGTTCTCGGTCCTATGGCTACACCTTC.

The gene calls are TRBV6-5 and TRBJ1-3, with a tentative D call TRBD1 (6 bases). There are 15 residues in the CDR3. V lost 4 bases and J 2 bases, leaving 12 bases between the germline ends. Germline values: CDR1 MNHEY, CDR2 SVGAGI. CDR3 protein: CASSWSGTTGNTIYF. DNA of the CDR3: TGTGCCAGCAGTTGGTCCGGGACAACTGGAAACACCATATATTTT.

CDR3 nucleotides: TGTGCCAGCAGTTTATGGGGGGACAGGGGGAATTCACCCCTCCACTTT. This gives the protein CASSLWGDRGNSPLHF. The chain joins TRBV27 to TRBJ1-6; 11 bases match TRBD1. Per germline, CDR1 MNHEY and CDR2 SMNVEV (reference sequence). V lost 1 base and J lost 7; bases outside the gene matches: 3. CDR3 length: 16 amino acids.

The V call is TRBV11-2, the J call TRBJ2-7; tentative D call: TRBD2 (6 bases). Looked up from germline, CDR1 is SGHAT and CDR2 is FQNNGV. V lost 4 bases and J lost 6, with 19 bases in between. The CDR3 is made up of 15 amino acids. The DNA for the CDR3 is TGTGCCAGCAGCTCAACGGGGGTCGGGAGAGGCGAGCAGTACTTC. The encoded protein is CASSSTGVGRGEQYF.

The chain is built from TRBV5-4 and TRBJ2-2; 10 bases are shared with TRBD1. Germline V gene data show CDR1 as SGHNT and CDR2 as YYREEE (reference sequence). The CDR3 consists of 16 residues. Unmatched junction bases numbered 8, after V lost 3 bases and J lost 6 bases. CDR3 sequence (DNA): TGTGCCAGCAGCTGGGGGACAGGGGCCGGGTCCGGGGAGCTGTTTTTT. Amino acids: CASSWGTGAGSGELFF.

The chain has TRBV11-2 and TRBJ2-7, with 8 bases lining up with TRBD2. Trimming at V came to 1 base and at J to 3 bases, leaving 2 bases not matched to a gene. The CDR3 runs to 14 residues. From germline, CDR1 is SGHAT and CDR2 FQNNGV. The CDR3, as DNA: TGTGCCAGCAGCTTAGGGCGGGGGGTCTACGAGCAGTACTTC. Residues: CASSLGRGVYEQYF.

This chain uses TRBV5-6 with TRBJ2-5, with 9 bases identical to TRBD1. CDR1 and CDR2 from the germline V gene are SGHDT and YYEEEE. V shed 4 bases and J 5 bases; nucleotides not matched to a gene: 9. The CDR3 totals 15 residues. This chain's CDR3 is CASSLWTGVAETQYF. The CDR3 nucleotides read TGTGCCAGCAGCCTGTGGACAGGGGTTGCCGAGACCCAGTACTTC.

This chain links TRBV15 with TRBJ2-1, with TRBD2 as a possible D gene (6 bases). From germline, CDR1 is LNHNV and CDR2 YYDKDF (reference sequence). V was trimmed by 8 bases and J by 4 bases, leaving 18 bases between them. The CDR3 is 15 amino acids. The CDR3 nucleotides read TGTGCCACCCGAAGATCCAGCGGGCCGTACAATGAGCAGTTCTTC. It yields the protein CATRRSSGPYNEQFF.

This chain links TRBV2 with TRBJ2-1; 7 nucleotides agree with TRBD2. After removal of 4 bases from V and 4 bases from J, the junction contained 7 bases not matched to a gene. Germline V gene sequence: CDR1 SNHLY, CDR2 FYNNEI. There are 15 residues in the CDR3. The CDR3 loop is CASSVLASGYNEQFF. Here the CDR3 DNA reads TGTGCCAGCAGTGTTCTGGCTAGCGGTTACAATGAGCAGTTCTTC.

V is TRBV6-4 and J is TRBJ2-3, with a tentative D call TRBD2 (5 bases). Germline V CDR1 and CDR2: MRHNA, SNTAGT. V lost 6 bases, J lost 2 bases, and 9 bases lay in between. The CDR3 has 13 amino acids. CDR3 DNA: TGTGCCAGCAGCGAGGGCACCACAGATACGCAGTATTTT. Translated, it gives CASSEGTTDTQYF.